This entry lists 27 T cell receptor beta chains sequenced from one sample in a study of T cell repertoires in aging, cancer and after chemotherapy. A mixed TRB-A/B primer pool amplified rearranged TRB by multiplex touch-down PCR. MiXCR, run by TCRdb on the multiplex PCR reads, gives a single entry per CDR3 protein. The table records roughly 6,800 distinct CDR3 sequences, around 35% of them present only once. The template was genomic DNA from peripheral blood, not RNA. The sequencing input was blood. Source of these receptors: a human donor in good health.

The CDR3 is CASSIGVYGYTF. As DNA, the CDR3 is TGTGCCAGCAGCATCGGAGTGTATGGCTACACCTTC. J is TRBJ1-2 and V is TRBV21-1. TRBV21-1 is given as a pseudogene. This CDR3 is 12 amino acids long.

This clonotype was detected only a few times. The gene calls are TRBV18 and TRBJ2-5, with 10 bases lining up with TRBD1. Germline lookup yields CDR1 KGHSH and CDR2 LQKENI. Trimming at V came to 6 bases and at J to 0 bases, leaving 1 base not matched to a gene. CDR3 size: 14 residues. CDR3 protein: CASSDRGYQETQYF. CDR3 bases: TGTGCCAGCTCGGACAGGGGGTACCAAGAGACCCAGTACTTC.

This clonotype has more than one count but fewer than ten. The chain has TRBV6-5 and TRBJ1-1; D remains ambiguous. This CDR3 has 12 residues. Trimming pared 8 bases from V and 1 base from J, leaving 8 bases between. Germline assignment: CDR1 MNHEY and CDR2 SVGAGI. The DNA of the CDR3 is TGTGCCAGCTCCATGCCGAACACTGAAGCTTTCTTT. As protein: CASSMPNTEAFF.

The gene calls are TRBV15 and TRBJ2-1; TRBD1 matches at 8 bases. V shed 5 bases and J 7 bases; nucleotides not matched to a gene: 10. The germline V gene encodes CDR1 LNHNV and CDR2 YYDKDF (reference sequence). The CDR3 has 15 residues. CDR3 loop: CATSPDRGGTNEQFF. CDR3 in DNA: TGTGCCACCAGCCCCGACAGGGGCGGGACGAATGAGCAGTTCTTC.

The chain combines TRBV4-3 with TRBJ1-2; maybe TRBD1 (5 bases). CDR1 is LGHNA, CDR2 YSLEER, per germline. The CDR3 is 15 amino acids. With 1 base removed from V and 4 bases from J, the gap between germline ends came to 13 bases. CDR3 protein: CASSQARGGGYGYTF. CDR3 DNA: TGCGCCAGCAGCCAAGCGCGGGGGGGAGGCTATGGCTACACCTTC.

This clonotype was counted between two and nine times. The rearrangement joins TRBV6-5 to TRBJ1-4, with D possibly TRBD1 on 5 matching bases. The ends were cut back, 6 bases at V and 7 bases at J, with 12 bases in the middle. Germline CDR1 and CDR2: MNHEY and SVGAGI. The CDR3 consists of 13 residues. Here the CDR3 DNA reads TGTGCCAGCAGGGACACAAGGCGTGAAAAACTGTTTTTT. Translated, it gives CASRDTRREKLFF.

As concerns this clonotype: One end of the junction fails to match germline, which may point to a read error. The chain couples TRBV5-6 to TRBJ2-5; D gene uncertain. This CDR3 contains 11 residues. Germline V CDR1 and CDR2: SGHDT, YYEEEE. The CDR3: CASSLEETQYF. The CDR3 DNA reads as TGCGCCAGCAGCTTGGAAGAGACCCAGTACTTC.

The rearrangement links TRBV5-4 to TRBJ2-7, with TRBD1 matching 9 bases. CDR1 is SGHNT and CDR2 is YYREEE in the germline V gene (reference sequence). The CDR3 consists of 15 residues. The V segment lost 4 bases and the J segment 5 bases; nucleotides outside the gene matches: 10. The CDR3 loop is CASSTGQGIVNEQYF. The CDR3 bases are TGTGCCAGCAGCACGGGACAGGGAATAGTAAACGAGCAGTACTTC. The variable domain in full, with the rest retrieved from reference TRBV5-4 and TRBJ2-7, is ETGVTQSPTHLIKTRGQQVTLRCSSQSGHNTVSWYQQALGQGPQFIFQYYREEENGRGNFPPRFSGLQFPNYSSELNVNALELDDSALYLCASSTGQGIVNEQYFGPGTRLTVT.

The genes are TRBV6-2 or TRBV6-3 and TRBJ2-4; 8 bases are a match to TRBD2. V gave up 5 bases and J gave up 11 bases; unmatched junction bases: 11. Germline CDR1 reads MNHEY; CDR2 reads SVGEGT. The CDR3 totals 14 residues. The CDR3 nucleotides read TGTGCCAGCAGTCCGGGACTAGTCCCCGCGTTTCAGTACTTC. Residues: CASSPGLVPAFQYF.

This rearrangement joins TRBV13 to TRBJ2-1; 11 bases fit TRBD2. The trim removed 0 bases at V and 3 bases at J, leaving 1 base unmatched. CDR1 is PRHDT, CDR2 FYEKMQ, per germline (reference sequence). The CDR3 sequence is 16 residues long. This CDR3 is CASSLGGTSGYNEQFF. The CDR3 coding sequence is TGTGCCAGCAGCTTAGGCGGGACTAGCGGCTACAATGAGCAGTTCTTC.

This clonotype was detected only a few times. The V call is TRBV29-1, the J call TRBJ1-1; TRBD1 matches at 8 bases. Per the germline V gene, CDR1 is SQVTM and CDR2 is ANQGSEA. CDR3 length: 13 residues. With V trimmed by 6 bases and J by 5 bases, 8 bases remained unmatched. This CDR3 is CSVALGQGTEAFF. DNA of the CDR3: TGCAGCGTGGCCCTCGGACAGGGAACTGAAGCTTTCTTT.

This clonotype came up a few times. The chain joins TRBV30 to TRBJ1-5; TRBD1 matches at 10 bases. Germline V lookup: CDR1 GTSNPN, CDR2 SVGIG (reference sequence). The CDR3 is 15 amino acids. The ends lost 6 bases at V and 0 bases at J; junction bases unmatched: 5. The CDR3 DNA sequence: TGTGCCTGCGGACAGGGGGTGAATAGCAATCAGCCCCAGCATTTT. This encodes CACGQGVNSNQPQHF.

The CDR3 region has the DNA TGTGCCAGCAGCTTGGAAAACAGGGGCGATGAGCAGTTCTTC. Translating it yields CASSLENRGDEQFF. The rearrangement uses TRBV5-4 and TRBJ2-1; 7 bases map to TRBD1. Trimming removed 0 bases from V and 8 bases from J; junction bases left unmatched: 5. The length of the CDR3 is 14 residues. In germline, CDR1 is SGHNT, CDR2 YYREEE (reference sequence).

The chain uses TRBV19 and TRBJ1-5; 7 positions agree with TRBD1. CDR1 is LNHDA, CDR2 SQIVND, per germline (reference sequence). After removal of 2 bases from V and 3 bases from J, the junction contained 4 bases not matched to a gene. CDR3 length: 15 amino acids. The CDR3 here is CASSIIDRDNQPQHF. CDR3 bases: TGTGCCAGTAGTATAATAGACAGGGACAATCAGCCCCAGCATTTT.

J is TRBJ1-6 and V is TRBV30; 12 bases align to TRBD1. There are 16 residues in the CDR3. Unmatched junction bases numbered 9, after V lost 1 base and J lost 11 bases. The germline gives CDR1 GTSNPN, CDR2 SVGIG (reference sequence). The CDR3 protein is CAWSGGDRGQGTPLHF. In DNA, the CDR3 is TGTGCCTGGAGTGGAGGGGACAGGGGGCAAGGGACACCCCTCCACTTT.

This clonotype was seen a few times. The CDR3 DNA follows: TGTGCCAGCAGTTTTGGGATTTACAATGAGCAGTTCTTC. Translated: CASSFGIYNEQFF. The chain carries TRBV12-3 or TRBV12-4 and TRBJ2-1; the D is unclear. Trimming cost V 3 bases and J 4 bases, with 7 bases left between them. This CDR3 has 13 residues.

This chain joins TRBV12-3 or TRBV12-4 and TRBJ2-1, with D maybe TRBD1 (6 bases). Between the trimmed V and J ends, which lost 5 bases and 7 bases, there was a span of 18 bases. This CDR3 spans 15 amino acids. CDR3 coding DNA: TGTGCCAGCAGTCCGCCCATGGGGGCGGCGAATGAGCAGTTCTTC. It is translated as CASSPPMGAANEQFF.

By sample share, this clonotype is medium-sized. This rearrangement joins TRBV29-1 to TRBJ2-5; TRBD2 might be the D (6 bases). This CDR3 region has 14 residues. V lost 6 bases and J lost 6, with 20 bases in between. CDR1 and CDR2 (germline): SQVTM, ANQGSEA. The CDR3: CSVPRTSGGKTQYF. CDR3 in DNA: TGCAGCGTCCCTAGGACCAGTGGGGGGAAGACCCAGTACTTC.

The DNA of the CDR3 is TGTGCCAGCAGTTACTCGAAGAATCAGCCCCAGCATTTT. This gives the protein CASSYSKNQPQHF. V is TRBV6-5 and J is TRBJ1-5; no definite D call. CDR3 length: 13 amino acids. The germline gives CDR1 MNHEY, CDR2 SVGAGI. Trimming stripped 0 bases from V and 4 bases from J, with 4 bases between.

This clonotype was seen a handful of times. The V gene is TRBV6-1, the J gene TRBJ1-1; D gene unclear. CDR1 is MNHNS, CDR2 SASEGT, per germline. The germline V and J ends were trimmed by 6 bases and 10 bases, with 18 bases remaining between them. The CDR3 consists of 13 residues. In DNA, the CDR3 is TGTGCCAGCAGGGCCCGGGAGCGCGAGCGAGCTTTCTTT. As protein: CASRARERERAFF.

V gene TRBV27 combines with J gene TRBJ1-1, with D perhaps matching TRBD1 (6 bases). The CDR3 is 13 amino acids. The V end was cut by 3 bases, the J end by 4 bases, with 9 bases between. Per the germline V gene, CDR1 is MNHEY and CDR2 is SMNVEV (reference sequence). The CDR3: CASSFRGGTEAFF. CDR3 sequence (DNA): TGTGCCAGCAGTTTCAGGGGTGGCACTGAAGCTTTCTTT.

The CDR3 coding sequence is TGTGCCAGCAGTTCCGGGACAAGCACCTACGAGCAGTACTTC. Translating gives CASSSGTSTYEQYF. The genes are TRBV27 and TRBJ2-7, with D perhaps TRBD1 (6 bases). The CDR3 has 14 amino acids. Trimming pared 4 bases from V and 2 bases from J, leaving 12 bases between. Germline CDR1 MNHEY, CDR2 SMNVEV (reference sequence).

This chain uses TRBV15 with TRBJ2-5, with 9 positions matching TRBD2. Per germline, CDR1 LNHNV and CDR2 YYDKDF (reference sequence). With 3 bases clipped from V and 9 bases from J, the junction kept 17 bases outside the gene matches. The CDR3 runs 17 residues. CDR3 loop: CATSSPGRAGGHSAQYF. DNA for the CDR3: TGTGCCACCAGCAGTCCTGGAAGGGCGGGGGGGCATTCGGCCCAGTACTTC.

This sequence joins TRBV18 and TRBJ2-2, with unresolved D. Trimming pared 6 bases from V and 5 bases from J, leaving 16 bases between. The germline V gene encodes CDR1 KGHSH and CDR2 LQKENI. This CDR3 is 15 amino acids long. CDR3 loop: CASSPRWMRTGELFF. DNA of the CDR3: TGTGCCAGCTCCCCGCGTTGGATGCGTACCGGGGAGCTGTTTTTT.

This rearrangement joins TRBV30 to TRBJ1-5, with a tentative D call TRBD1 (5 bases). V was shortened by 1 base and J by 3 bases, with 7 bases between the two germline ends. The CDR3 is 13 residues long. Germline CDR1 GTSNPN, CDR2 SVGIG (reference sequence). This CDR3 is CAWSAQVNQPQHF. The DNA for the CDR3 is TGTGCCTGGAGTGCACAGGTCAATCAGCCCCAGCATTTT.

The chain uses TRBV18 and TRBJ2-7; TRBD2 aligns across 10 bases. The J segment lost 0 bases and the V segment lost 3 bases, leaving 11 bases of the junction unmatched. CDR3 size: 18 residues. Germline assignment: CDR1 KGHSH and CDR2 LQKENI. The CDR3 nucleotides read TGTGCCAGCTCACCCCTCACTAGCGGGAAGGCAAACTCCTACGAGCAGTACTTC. This translates into CASSPLTSGKANSYEQYF.

A single count supports this clonotype. The chain links TRBV6-5 to TRBJ1-1; D remains unclear. From germline, CDR1 is MNHEY and CDR2 SVGAGI. Trimming shortened V by 4 bases and J by 0 bases, and 15 bases separated the two germline ends. The CDR3 runs to 16 residues. The CDR3 is CASSSLTLIMNTEAFF. The CDR3 bases are TGTGCCAGCAGTTCGCTAACCTTAATTATGAACACTGAAGCTTTCTTT.